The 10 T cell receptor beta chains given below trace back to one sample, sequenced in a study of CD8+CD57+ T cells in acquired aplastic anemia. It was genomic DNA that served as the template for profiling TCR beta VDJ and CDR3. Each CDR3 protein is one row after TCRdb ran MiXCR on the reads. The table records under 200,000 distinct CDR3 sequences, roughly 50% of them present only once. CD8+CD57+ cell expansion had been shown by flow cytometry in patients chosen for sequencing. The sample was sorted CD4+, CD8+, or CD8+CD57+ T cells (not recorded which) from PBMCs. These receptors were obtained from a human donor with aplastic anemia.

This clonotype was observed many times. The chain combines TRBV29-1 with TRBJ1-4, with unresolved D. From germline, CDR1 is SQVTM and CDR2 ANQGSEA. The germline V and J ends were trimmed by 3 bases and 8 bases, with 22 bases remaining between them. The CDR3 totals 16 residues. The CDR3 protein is CSVETIWSPGREKLFF. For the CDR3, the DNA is TGCAGCGTTGAGACCATCTGGAGCCCTGGGAGGGAAAAACTGTTTTTT.

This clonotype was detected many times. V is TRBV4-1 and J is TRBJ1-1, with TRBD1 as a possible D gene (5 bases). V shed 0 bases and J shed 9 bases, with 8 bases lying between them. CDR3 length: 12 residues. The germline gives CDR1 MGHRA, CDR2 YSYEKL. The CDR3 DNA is TGCGCCAGCAGCCAAGATGGGGCTCAAGCTTTCTTT. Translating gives CASSQDGAQAFF.

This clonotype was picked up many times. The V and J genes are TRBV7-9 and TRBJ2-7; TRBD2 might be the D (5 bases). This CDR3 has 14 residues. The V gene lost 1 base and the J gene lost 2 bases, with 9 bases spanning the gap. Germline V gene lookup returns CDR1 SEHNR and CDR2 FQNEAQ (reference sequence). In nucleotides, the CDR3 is TGTGCCAGCAGCTTAGTAGCGTCCACCTACGAGCAGTACTTC. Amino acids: CASSLVASTYEQYF.

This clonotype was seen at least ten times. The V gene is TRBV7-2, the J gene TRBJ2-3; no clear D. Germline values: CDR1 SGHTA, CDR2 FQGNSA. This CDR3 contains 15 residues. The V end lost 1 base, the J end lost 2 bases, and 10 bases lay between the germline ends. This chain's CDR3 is CASSLVAAFTDTQYF. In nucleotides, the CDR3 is TGTGCCAGCAGCTTAGTAGCCGCCTTCACAGATACGCAGTATTTT.

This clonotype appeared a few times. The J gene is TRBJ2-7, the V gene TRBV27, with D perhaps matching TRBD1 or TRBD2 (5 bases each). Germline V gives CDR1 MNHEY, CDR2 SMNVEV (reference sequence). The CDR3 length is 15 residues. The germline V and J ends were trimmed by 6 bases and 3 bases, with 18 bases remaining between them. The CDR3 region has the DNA TGTGCCAGCAGGTCCCATGGGGGAACTAACTACGAGCAGTACTTC. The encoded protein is CASRSHGGTNYEQYF.

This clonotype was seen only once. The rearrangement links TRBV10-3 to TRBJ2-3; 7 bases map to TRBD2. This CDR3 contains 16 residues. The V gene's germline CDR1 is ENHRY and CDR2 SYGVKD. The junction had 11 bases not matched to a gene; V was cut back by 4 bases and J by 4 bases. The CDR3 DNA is TGTGCCATCAGTGCAGTCGGCGGGAGCCCAGCAGATACGCAGTATTTT. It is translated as CAISAVGGSPADTQYF.

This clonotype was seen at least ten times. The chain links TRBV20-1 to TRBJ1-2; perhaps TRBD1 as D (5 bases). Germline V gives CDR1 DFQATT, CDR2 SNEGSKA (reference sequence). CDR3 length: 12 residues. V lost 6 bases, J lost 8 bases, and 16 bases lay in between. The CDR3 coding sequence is TGCAGTGCCCTGGTAGGGGCGGCCGGCTACACCTTC. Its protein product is CSALVGAAGYTF.

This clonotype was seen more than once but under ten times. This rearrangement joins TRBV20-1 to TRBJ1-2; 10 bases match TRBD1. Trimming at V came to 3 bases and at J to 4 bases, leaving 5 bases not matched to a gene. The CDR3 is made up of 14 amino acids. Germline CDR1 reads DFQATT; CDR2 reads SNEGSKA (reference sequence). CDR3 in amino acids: CSASRTGGGYGYTF. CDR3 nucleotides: TGCAGTGCTAGCCGGACAGGGGGAGGCTATGGCTACACCTTC.

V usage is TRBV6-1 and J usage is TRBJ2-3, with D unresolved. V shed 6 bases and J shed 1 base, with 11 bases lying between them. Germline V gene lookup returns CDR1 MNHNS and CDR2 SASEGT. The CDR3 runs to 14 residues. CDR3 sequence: CASSTPGGTDTQYF. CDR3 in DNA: TGTGCCAGCAGCACCCCCGGCGGCACAGATACGCAGTATTTT.

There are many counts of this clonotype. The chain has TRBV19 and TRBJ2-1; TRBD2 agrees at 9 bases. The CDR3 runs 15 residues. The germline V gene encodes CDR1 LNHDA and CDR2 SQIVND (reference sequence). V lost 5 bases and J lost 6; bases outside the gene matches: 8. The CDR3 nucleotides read TGTGCCAGTAGTCCCGCGGGAGGGTCCGGCAATGAGCAGTTCTTC. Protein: CASSPAGGSGNEQFF.